A single sample is the source of the 5 T cell receptor beta chains below, sequenced in a study of blood T cell repertoires in COVID-19. Measured with immunoSEQ multiplex PCR; TCRdb has only the in-frame clones, and not every one. The sample has roughly 250,000 clones; around 87% are singletons. The sample taken for sequencing was peripheral blood. Source of these receptors: a woman in her 50s with acute or convalescent COVID-19.

The rearrangement links TRBV5-1 to TRBJ2-7; a possible D gene is TRBD2 (7 bases). In germline, CDR1 is SGHRS, CDR2 YFSETQ. Trimming left V 0 bases short and J 0 bases short, with 13 bases between. There are 16 residues in the CDR3. The CDR3 region has the DNA TGCGCCAGCAGCTTGGGAGGGGGAGGGTACTCCTACGAGCAGTACTTC. Its translation: CASSLGGGGYSYEQYF.

The V gene is TRBV2, the J gene TRBJ2-1; TRBD1 might be the D (6 bases). The V and J ends lost 4 bases and 10 bases respectively, with 14 bases between them. The CDR3 spans 13 residues. Germline CDR1 reads SNHLY; CDR2 reads FYNNEI. CDR3 in DNA: TGTGCCAGCAGTGTGGGTGGGGGCCGGGAGCAGTTCTTC. It translates to CASSVGGGREQFF.

This clone has a single count. The chain recombines TRBV28 with TRBJ1-6; D not resolved. This CDR3 has 15 amino acids. Trimming shortened V by 6 bases and J by 8 bases, and 17 bases separated the two germline ends. Germline V gives CDR1 MDHEN, CDR2 SYDVKM. CDR3: CASRLGLLRDSPLHF. The CDR3 coding sequence is TGTGCCAGCAGACTAGGACTCTTGAGGGATTCACCCCTCCACTTT.

The chain employs TRBV23-1 and TRBJ2-7, with 9 bases aligning to TRBD1. TRBV23-1 is designated an ORF whose function remains uncertain. This CDR3 spans 15 amino acids. With 4 bases clipped from V and 1 base from J, the junction kept 5 bases outside the gene matches. CDR3 nucleotides: TGCGCCAGCAGTCCACAGGGGGCGAATTCCTACGAGCAGTACTTC. The encoded protein is CASSPQGANSYEQYF.

This sequence joins TRBV27 and TRBJ1-6; 8 nucleotides agree with TRBD1. The CDR3 spans 20 residues. The V gene end was trimmed by 5 bases and the J gene end by 7 bases; junction bases not matched to a gene: 22. Germline CDR1 MNHEY, CDR2 SMNVEV (reference sequence). Here the CDR3 reads CASSLRGDRPLPYQNSPLHF. As DNA, the CDR3 is TGTGCCAGCAGTCTCCGGGGGGACAGGCCACTTCCCTATCAGAATTCACCCCTCCACTTT.